A selection of T cell receptor beta chains follows, all from one sample in a study of blood T cell repertoires in COVID-19. Sequencing used immunoSEQ multiplex PCR; TCRdb keeps in-frame clones, though not all of them. The sample lists about 220,000 clones; more than 75% were seen once. Sequencing was done on a sample of peripheral blood. The source of these receptors is a woman over 75 with COVID-19, enrolled during active disease. CDR3s leave out the opening cysteine and the closing phenylalanine or tryptophan.

TRBV19	TRBJ1-5	ASSIPRGRGVGSNQPQH
TRBV5-1	TRBJ1-2	ASSLDGQGGYGYT
TRBV27	TRBJ1-1	ASRGQGVSEAF
TRBV7-3	TRBJ2-1	ASSLAGSYNEQF
TRBV9	TRBJ1-3	ASSVEDSGNTIY
TRBV9	TRBJ2-2	ASSVGLGTSGGKTGELF
TRBV18	TRBJ2-1	ASSTPPSGANEQF
TRBV19	TRBJ1-5	ASSPWSPEGQPQH
TRBV15	TRBJ2-5	ATSRTRSGGEETQY
TRBV5-1	TRBJ2-1	ASSPSGGSSYNEQF
TRBV3-1/TRBV3-2	TRBJ2-1	ASSQVGLAGGAQF
TRBV6-5	TRBJ2-2	ASTLAGVNTGELF
TRBV19	TRBJ2-2	ASKQRGVAGELF
TRBV15	TRBJ1-1	ATSRLDRGTEAF
TRBV2	TRBJ2-3	ASSLGISSGSTDTQY
TRBV9	TRBJ2-5	ASSVGVRETQY
TRBV11-2	TRBJ2-1	ASSLLAGDSGEQF
TRBV9	TRBJ1-2	ASSSRTGGRYGYT
TRBV7-3	TRBJ2-2	ASSSTGSYTGELF
TRBV10-3	TRBJ1-6	AISPDSRSLH
TRBV11-1	TRBJ1-1	ASSLGDRANTEAF
TRBV18	TRBJ1-1	ASSLTREAEAF